These T cell receptor beta chains were read from a single sample in a study of blood T cells in healthy people across ages. Each CDR3 protein gets one entry after TCRdb re-called the 5' RACE reads with MiXCR. The sample contains roughly 1.7 million distinct CDR3 sequences, about 31% of which appear only once. Source material: blood. The receptors here all came from a woman aged 25-40 years in good health. Each CDR3 is given with its conserved first and last residue. The D gene is left open where the match is weak. Size is stated for part of the rows, as once, few or many counts, or as a class when the clone is expanded.

v_gene: TRBV7-9
j_gene: TRBJ1-5
d_gene: .
abundance: few
CDR3nt: TGTGCCAGCAGTCCCCCTTTTCCGCGGGATCAGCCCCAGCATTTT
CDR3aa: CASSPPFPRDQPQHF

v_gene: TRBV6-2/TRBV6-3
j_gene: TRBJ1-2
d_gene: .
abundance: .
CDR3nt: TGTGCCAGCAGTTACTCGAGGGGTTCACCCAACTATGGCTACACCTTC
CDR3aa: CASSYSRGSPNYGYTF

v_gene: TRBV28
j_gene: TRBJ2-7
d_gene: TRBD1
abundance: .
CDR3nt: TGCGCCAGCAGCCAGTCGGGACAGTCCTACGAGCAGTACTTC
CDR3aa: CASSQSGQSYEQYF

v_gene: TRBV10-3
j_gene: TRBJ1-1
d_gene: TRBD1
abundance: few
CDR3nt: TGTGCCATCAGTGATACAGGGGGCGTATTGATTCCTGAAGCTTTCTTT
CDR3aa: CAISDTGGVLIPEAFF

v_gene: TRBV27
j_gene: TRBJ2-7
d_gene: .
abundance: .
CDR3nt: TGTACCAGCAGTTTATCAGGGGCCCACTACTACGAGCAGTACTTC
CDR3aa: CTSSLSGAHYYEQYF

v_gene: TRBV3-1
j_gene: TRBJ2-1
d_gene: .
abundance: .
CDR3nt: TGTGCCAGCAGCCACCGTGACAGCAATGAGCAGTTCTTC
CDR3aa: CASSHRDSNEQFF

v_gene: TRBV28
j_gene: TRBJ2-7
d_gene: .
abundance: .
CDR3nt: TGTGCCAGCAGGTTAAGTGGGATGTCCTACGAGCAGTACTTC
CDR3aa: CASRLSGMSYEQYF

v_gene: TRBV20-1
j_gene: TRBJ1-2
d_gene: .
abundance: .
CDR3nt: TGCAGTGCTAGGAGGCGAGGGGATAGGTATGGCTACACCTTC
CDR3aa: CSARRRGDRYGYTF

v_gene: TRBV9
j_gene: TRBJ1-4
d_gene: TRBD1
abundance: .
CDR3nt: TGTGCCAGCACCCAGGGGGCTGCAACTAATGAAAAACTGTTTTTT
CDR3aa: CASTQGAATNEKLFF

v_gene: TRBV10-3
j_gene: TRBJ2-5
d_gene: .
abundance: few
CDR3nt: TGTGCCATCAGTGAGTCGAGGCAGGGTGGAAGGACCCAGTACTTC
CDR3aa: CAISESRQGGRTQYF

v_gene: TRBV4-2
j_gene: TRBJ1-1
d_gene: .
abundance: .
CDR3nt: TGTGCCAGCAGCTTTGACAGAACAATGAACACTGAAGCTCTCTTT
CDR3aa: CASSFDRTMNTEALF

v_gene: TRBV3-1
j_gene: TRBJ1-2
d_gene: .
abundance: few
CDR3nt: TGTGCCAGCAGCCAAGCTGATGGCTACACCTTC
CDR3aa: CASSQADGYTF

v_gene: TRBV6-1
j_gene: TRBJ2-3
d_gene: .
abundance: .
CDR3nt: TGTGCCAGCAGTGAAGAGGCCCGGGGGGCCACAGATACGCAGTATTTT
CDR3aa: CASSEEARGATDTQYF

v_gene: TRBV11-3
j_gene: TRBJ2-1
d_gene: .
abundance: .
CDR3nt: TGTGCCTGCAGCTTAGATCAGGGCAGGTCTCAGTTCTTC
CDR3aa: CACSLDQGRSQFF